The 28 T cell receptor beta chains below all came from one sample that was sequenced in a study of T-cell reconstitution after alpha-beta-depleted transplantation in children. Unique molecular identifiers were used in preparing the TCRbeta library. In TCRdb, the PCR reads were re-called with MiXCR into one record per CDR3 protein. The data hold about 900,000 distinct CDR3 sequences, with about 31% observed a single time. Sequencing used PBMCs, mostly from graft donor cells, obtained 360 days after TCRalphabeta/CD19-depleted stem cell transplant. Every receptor here comes from a boy under three years old who had a stem cell transplant for SCID, so the T cells may come from the graft donor.

V and J are TRBV7-9 and TRBJ1-5, with a weak D call TRBD1 (6 bases). Germline CDR1 SEHNR, CDR2 FQNEAQ (reference sequence). Between the trimmed V and J ends, which lost 4 bases and 2 bases, there was a span of 12 bases. The CDR3 runs to 15 residues. The DNA of the CDR3 is TGTGCCAGCAGCTCTCACAGGGATCGCAATCAGCCCCAGCATTTT. This codes for CASSSHRDRNQPQHF.

This clonotype was detected a few times. This chain joins TRBV3-1 and TRBJ2-3; the match to TRBD2 covers 9 bases. The V gene's germline CDR1 is LGHDT and CDR2 YNNKEL (reference sequence). Trimming cost V 5 bases and J 2 bases; bases outside gene matches: 8. The CDR3 runs to 16 residues. CDR3 region: CASSETSGLFTDTQYF. The DNA for the CDR3 is TGTGCCAGCAGCGAGACTAGCGGCCTTTTCACAGATACGCAGTATTTT.

The chain recombines TRBV7-9 with TRBJ2-5; D is unclear. The V gene's germline CDR1 is SEHNR and CDR2 FQNEAQ (reference sequence). V lost 1 base and J 1 base, leaving 13 bases between the germline ends. The CDR3 has 16 residues. CDR3 coding DNA: TGTGCCAGCAGCTTAGTCATCGAGTGGGGCCAAGAGACCCAGTACTTC. Translated: CASSLVIEWGQETQYF.

This chain links TRBV12-3 or TRBV12-4 with TRBJ2-2; the D gene could be TRBD1 or TRBD2 (6 bases each). V gave up 6 bases and J gave up 2 bases, with 13 bases separating them. The CDR3 runs to 15 residues. The CDR3 DNA sequence: TGTGCCAGCAGACCTCCCGGGGGCAACACCGGGGAGCTGTTTTTT. The encoded protein is CASRPPGGNTGELFF.

This clonotype was detected only a few times. The CDR3 DNA reads TGTGCCAGCAGTTACTCTCAGAGAAGCACAGATACGCAGTATTTT. Translated, it gives CASSYSQRSTDTQYF. The V call is TRBV6-5, the J call TRBJ2-3; D is uncertain. Germline V lookup: CDR1 MNHEY, CDR2 SVGAGI. The CDR3 extends over 15 amino acids. Trimming removed 0 bases at V and 0 bases at J, with 7 bases between.

The V gene is TRBV27, the J gene TRBJ2-2, with a possible D match to TRBD2 (6 bases). The CDR3 is 15 amino acids. Germline loops: CDR1 MNHEY, CDR2 SMNVEV (reference sequence). Trimming shortened V by 10 bases and J by 7 bases, and 22 bases separated the two germline ends. In DNA, the CDR3 is TGTGCCACCTGCTCCGAGACTAGGAGATGCGGGGAGCTGTTTTTT. This sequence encodes CATCSETRRCGELFF.

This clonotype was seen only a few times. The chain links TRBV7-9 to TRBJ1-4, with 8 bases matching TRBD1. The CDR3 is made up of 17 amino acids. CDR1 is SEHNR, CDR2 FQNEAQ, per germline (reference sequence). V gave up 6 bases and J gave up 7 bases; unmatched junction bases: 16. CDR3 amino acids: CASSNSGQGRFGEKLFF. The CDR3 DNA reads TGTGCCAGCAGTAATTCCGGACAGGGTCGATTTGGTGAAAAACTGTTTTTT.

V gene TRBV5-1 combines with J gene TRBJ2-1, with D possibly matching TRBD1 (6 bases). Germline V gives CDR1 SGHRS, CDR2 YFSETQ. Trimming removed 2 bases from V and 5 bases from J, with 14 bases in between. The CDR3 is 15 residues long. Written as DNA, the CDR3 is TGCGCCAGCAGCTTTGTGACAGGACAGAACAATGAGCAGTTCTTC. Its protein product is CASSFVTGQNNEQFF.

The chain joins TRBV4-1 to TRBJ1-1, with 9 nucleotides matching TRBD1. The CDR3 contains 15 residues. After removal of 3 bases from V and 1 base from J, the junction contained 3 bases not matched to a gene. Germline lookup yields CDR1 MGHRA and CDR2 YSYEKL. The CDR3 DNA follows: TGCGCCAGCAGCCAGGACAGGGGCCCGAACACTGAAGCTTTCTTT. This gives the protein CASSQDRGPNTEAFF.

This chain connects TRBV5-1 to TRBJ2-5, with 8 nucleotides matching TRBD1. V lost 2 bases to trimming and J lost 4 bases; unmatched junction nucleotides: 7. CDR1 is SGHRS, CDR2 YFSETQ, per germline. This CDR3 comprises 15 residues. In nucleotides, the CDR3 is TGCGCCAGCAGCTTCCAGGGGGCATACGGAGAGACCCAGTACTTC. It translates to CASSFQGAYGETQYF.

The chain uses TRBV24-1 and TRBJ2-1, with 7 bases matching TRBD1. Germline V lookup: CDR1 KGHDR, CDR2 SFDVKD. V was clipped by 1 base and J by 5 bases; unmatched bases: 7. This CDR3 is 16 amino acids long. CDR3 protein: CATSDLWSQGDNEQFF. DNA of the CDR3: TGTGCCACCAGTGATTTATGGTCCCAGGGGGACAATGAGCAGTTCTTC.

The chain joins TRBV12-3 or TRBV12-4 to TRBJ2-7; 7 bases map to TRBD1. The length of the CDR3 is 15 residues. V trimming: 6 bases; J trimming: 2 bases; junction bases outside the gene matches: 10. For the CDR3, the DNA is TGTGCCAGCAGCCTTGGACAGGAAAGAACCTACGAGCAGTACTTC. Protein: CASSLGQERTYEQYF.

The chain employs TRBV29-1 and TRBJ1-2; 7 bases match TRBD1. With V trimmed by 5 bases and J by 8 bases, 11 bases remained unmatched. CDR3 length equals 13 residues. Germline V lookup: CDR1 SQVTM, CDR2 ANQGSEA. This CDR3 is CSVKSRGSRGYTF. Written as DNA, the CDR3 is TGCAGCGTTAAAAGCAGGGGGTCTCGCGGCTACACCTTC.

This clonotype appeared a few times. The V and J genes are TRBV2 and TRBJ2-1, with D perhaps matching TRBD2 (5 bases). With 4 bases removed from V and 4 bases from J, the gap between germline ends came to 14 bases. Germline CDR1 and CDR2: SNHLY and FYNNEI. CDR3 length: 15 amino acids. This CDR3 reads CASSVLEAVYNEQFF. In DNA form, the CDR3 reads TGTGCCAGCAGTGTTCTGGAAGCGGTATACAATGAGCAGTTCTTC.

This sequence joins TRBV2 and TRBJ2-1, with 13 bases matching TRBD2. Germline CDR1 SNHLY, CDR2 FYNNEI. The CDR3 contains 17 residues. Unmatched junction bases numbered 7, after V lost 7 bases and J lost 1 base. The CDR3 DNA sequence: TGTGCCAGCATCCTGGAGGGACTAGCGGGGTCCTACAATGAGCAGTTCTTC. Its translation: CASILEGLAGSYNEQFF.

The gene calls are TRBV14 and TRBJ1-2; D gene ambiguous. The germline V and J ends were trimmed by 1 base and 1 base, with 13 bases remaining between them. This CDR3 spans 16 amino acids. CDR1 SGHDN and CDR2 FVKESK come from the germline V gene. The CDR3 sequence: CASSQGKNRNNYGYTF. As DNA, the CDR3 is TGTGCCAGCAGCCAAGGGAAGAATCGGAATAACTATGGCTACACCTTC.

The rearrangement links TRBV5-1 to TRBJ2-5, with D perhaps being TRBD1 or TRBD2 (5 bases each). The length of the CDR3 is 15 residues. Looked up from germline, CDR1 is SGHRS and CDR2 is YFSETQ. The V end was cut by 3 bases, the J end by 0 bases, with 12 bases between. The CDR3 region has the DNA TGCGCCAGCAGCTGGGACGGGACGGACCAAGAGACCCAGTACTTC. It is translated as CASSWDGTDQETQYF.

The rearrangement links TRBV4-2 to TRBJ2-2, with no clear D. Germline CDR1 LGHNA, CDR2 YNFKEQ. Trimming took off 3 bases at V and 1 base at J, with 12 bases between the two ends. The CDR3 contains 16 residues. In DNA, the CDR3 is TGTGCCAGCAGCCATGGCGAGGCTCTGAACACCGGGGAGCTGTTTTTT. Protein: CASSHGEALNTGELFF.

This clonotype was counted between two and nine times. The chain has TRBV6-2 or TRBV6-3 and TRBJ2-7; D remains ambiguous. This CDR3 is 13 amino acids long. CDR1 and CDR2 from the germline V gene are MNHEY and SVGEGT. Trimming cost V 2 bases and J 3 bases, with 8 bases left between them. CDR3 amino acids: CASSYVDNYEQYF. CDR3 DNA sequence: TGTGCCAGCAGTTACGTTGACAACTACGAGCAGTACTTC.

This clonotype has at least ten counts. This rearrangement joins TRBV12-3 or TRBV12-4 to TRBJ2-2, with D hard to call. The CDR3 sequence is 13 residues long. V shed 3 bases and J shed 6 bases, with 8 bases lying between them. CDR3 DNA: TGTGCCAGCAGTTTGCCGCCAGCCGGGGAGCTGTTTTTT. Amino acid sequence: CASSLPPAGELFF.

This clonotype has at least ten counts. This chain uses TRBV27 with TRBJ2-2; 9 bases are shared with TRBD2. This CDR3 contains 15 residues. J was trimmed by 1 base and V by 6 bases; bases with no gene match: 3. Germline CDR1 reads MNHEY; CDR2 reads SMNVEV (reference sequence). CDR3 region: CASSLLAGNTGELFF. CDR3 bases: TGTGCCAGCAGCCTACTAGCGGGGAACACCGGGGAGCTGTTTTTT.

This clonotype was observed a handful of times. The J gene is TRBJ1-5, the V gene TRBV6-1; D perhaps matches TRBD1 (6 bases). The CDR3 runs 14 residues. The V end lost 5 bases, the J end lost 6 bases, and 14 bases lay between the germline ends. The germline V gene has CDR1 MNHNS and CDR2 SASEGT. As DNA, the CDR3 is TGTGCCAGCAGTCCAACTCGGGACATTCAGCCCCAGCATTTT. Translation gives CASSPTRDIQPQHF.

The chain couples TRBV10-3 to TRBJ2-5, with D perhaps being TRBD1 or TRBD2 (5 bases each). Trimming removed 4 bases from V and 4 bases from J, with 13 bases in between. The CDR3 spans 14 residues. Per germline, CDR1 ENHRY and CDR2 SYGVKD. The CDR3 region has the DNA TGTGCCATCAGTGGTACAGGAGGTAGAGAGACCCAGTACTTC. It codes for CAISGTGGRETQYF.

The V gene is TRBV27, the J gene TRBJ2-1, with D tentatively TRBD1 (5 bases). CDR3 length: 15 amino acids. The V and J ends lost 3 bases and 4 bases respectively, with 13 bases between them. Per the germline V gene, CDR1 is MNHEY and CDR2 is SMNVEV (reference sequence). The CDR3 DNA is TGTGCCAGCAGTTTTGGCGGACACACTTACAATGAGCAGTTCTTC. It translates to CASSFGGHTYNEQFF.

CDR3 in amino acids: CATPRLGGLYNEQFF. CDR3 nucleotide sequence: TGTGCCACCCCCCGCCTGGGGGGCCTATACAATGAGCAGTTCTTC. The chain carries TRBV7-9 and TRBJ2-1, with D perhaps matching TRBD1 or TRBD2 (6 bases each). Germline CDR1 is SEHNR and CDR2 is FQNEAQ (reference sequence). This CDR3 contains 15 residues. Trimming removed 10 bases at V and 4 bases at J, with 20 bases between.

The chain has TRBV6-5 and TRBJ1-1; TRBD1 matches 8 bases. The CDR3 is 15 residues long. V gave up 6 bases and J gave up 4 bases; unmatched junction bases: 10. Germline assignment: CDR1 MNHEY and CDR2 SVGAGI. CDR3: CASSDDRGGATEAFF. The CDR3 bases are TGTGCCAGCAGCGACGACAGGGGCGGGGCCACTGAAGCTTTCTTT.

This chain links TRBV20-1 with TRBJ2-2, with D perhaps TRBD1 (5 bases). This CDR3 comprises 13 residues. Trimming removed 5 bases at V and 5 bases at J, with 12 bases between. CDR1 and CDR2 (germline): DFQATT, SNEGSKA (reference sequence). CDR3 nucleotides: TGCAGTGCTCCCAGGGTAGGGACCGGGGAGCTGTTTTTT. It is translated as CSAPRVGTGELFF.

The sample holds a few counts of this clonotype. The rearrangement joins TRBV4-3 to TRBJ2-1, with 8 bases identical to TRBD2. Per germline, CDR1 LGHNA and CDR2 YSLEER. The CDR3 is 13 amino acids. Trimming took 0 bases from V and 16 from J; bases not matched to a gene: 8. This CDR3 reads CASSQESGLDLFF. Written as DNA, the CDR3 is TGCGCCAGCAGCCAAGAATCGGGACTAGACCTCTTCTTC.